This T cell receptor (beta chain) stems from a study of blood T cell repertoires in COVID-19. Here immunoSEQ multiplex PCR was the method, and the copy in TCRdb shows in-frame clones only, minus some. The sample holds around 300,000 clones, 70% to 90% seen once. CDR3 length equals 15 residues. Germline CDR1 and CDR2: LNHNV and YYDKDF (reference sequence). V gave up 0 bases and J gave up 1 base, with 9 bases separating them. Allocation to cohorts depended on clinical history reported by the participants. V gene TRBV15 combines with J gene TRBJ2-5; no clear D. Sequencing was performed on PBMCs or T cells enriched from blood (not recorded which). The receptor's source is a woman aged 40-49 years who had recovered from COVID-19. The CDR3 spells CATSRDSGPQETQYF. CDR3 sequence (DNA): TGTGCCACCAGCAGAGATTCCGGTCCCCAAGAGACCCAGTACTTC. The full variable domain, in which reference TRBV15 and TRBJ2-5 provide the parts outside the CDR3, is DAMVIQNPRYQVTQFGKPVTLSCSQTLNHNVMYWYQQKSSQAPKLLFHYYDKDFNNEADTPDNFQSRRPNTSFCFLDIRSPGLGDTAMYLCATSRDSGPQETQYFGPGTRLLVL.